This record looks at one TCR beta chain sequence and its context. Given a much more abundant clone one base away, this may be a read error. This sample was taken from a study of molecular identifiers for immune sequencing clone quantification. Germline assignment: CDR1 MNHNY and CDR2 SVGAGI (reference sequence). This CDR3 is built from 17 residues. A single record per CDR3 protein comes from TCRdb applying MiXCR to the PCR reads. Altogether some 680,000 distinct CDR3 sequences are present, less than 30% being singletons, with the ten largest covering about 0.84%. The source material was naive CD8+ T cells from blood, with Jurkat cell RNA spiked in. Documented subset: FACS-sorted CD8+CD4-CCR7+CD45RA+ naive T cells. The sequence was collected from a human donor in good health. Some libraries in this study had Jurkat cell RNA spiked in. J is TRBJ2-3 and V is TRBV6-6; weak D call: TRBD2 (6 bases). This chain's CDR3 is CASSYPPGVGSTDMQYF. CDR3 DNA sequence: TGTGCCAGCAGTTACCCCCCGGGGGTGGGAAGCACAGATATGCAGTATTTT.